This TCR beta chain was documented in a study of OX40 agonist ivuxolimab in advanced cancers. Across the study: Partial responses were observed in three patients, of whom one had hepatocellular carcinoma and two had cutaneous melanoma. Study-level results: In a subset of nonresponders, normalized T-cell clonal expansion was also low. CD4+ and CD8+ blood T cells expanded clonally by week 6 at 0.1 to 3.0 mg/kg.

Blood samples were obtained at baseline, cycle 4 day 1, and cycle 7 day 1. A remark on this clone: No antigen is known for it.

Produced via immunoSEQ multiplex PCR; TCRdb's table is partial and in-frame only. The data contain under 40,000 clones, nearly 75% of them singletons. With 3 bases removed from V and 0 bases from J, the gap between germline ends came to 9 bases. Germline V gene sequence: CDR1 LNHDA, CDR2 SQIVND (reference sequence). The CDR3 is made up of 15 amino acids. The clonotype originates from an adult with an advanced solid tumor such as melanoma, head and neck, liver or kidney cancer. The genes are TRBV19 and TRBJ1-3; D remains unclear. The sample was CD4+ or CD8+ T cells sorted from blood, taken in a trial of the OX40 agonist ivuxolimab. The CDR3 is CASSIILNSGNTIYF. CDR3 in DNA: TGTGCCAGTAGTATTATCCTCAACTCTGGAAACACCATATATTTT. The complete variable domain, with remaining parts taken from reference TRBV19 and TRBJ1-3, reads DGGITQSPKYLFRKEGQNVTLSCEQNLNHDAMYWYRQDPGQGLRLIYYSQIVNDFQKGDIAEGYSVSREKKESFPLTVTSAQKNPTAFYLCASSIILNSGNTIYFGEGSWLTVV.